This section outlines one TCR beta chain sequence together with its context. Its specificity is unknown. Generated by immunoSEQ multiplex PCR, the TCRdb table keeps only in-frame clones and is missing some. This sample has about 4,800 clones, with less than 95% found just once. The CDR3 extends over 14 amino acids. Between the trimmed V and J ends, which lost 4 bases and 1 base, there was a span of 11 bases. Germline V gene data show CDR1 as SGHKS and CDR2 as YYEKEE (reference sequence). This entry comes from a study of T cell clonotyping in hematopoietic cell transplantation. Study-wide points: Recipient TCR diversity dropped after transplant; expanded clonotypes rose from day 30 to 180. Broader posttransplant TCR repertoire diversity was predicted by graft donor and pretransplant recipient Inverse Simpson Index values. Without cell sorting, CD4 versus CD8 contributions remain unresolved. Few recipient clonotypes overlapped donors; over 97% were de novo at given depth.

Input material: peripheral blood mononuclear cells. The gene calls are TRBV5-5 and TRBJ2-5, with D perhaps matching TRBD1 (5 bases). The TCR originated in a man between 40 and 49 years old in good health. Some clones in this sample may be carry-over from other donors' samples. The CDR3 reads CASSDQGFQETQYF. The CDR3 region has the DNA TGTGCCAGCAGCGACCAGGGCTTCCAAGAGACCCAGTACTTC.